The following is a T cell receptor (beta chain) sequence with its context. Its specific antigen is unknown. Per-nucleotide qualities are absent, and no much larger clonotype sits a single base away. The library relied on the immunoSEQ multiplex PCR assay. For the multiplex PCR, a mixture combining 60 forward primers for TCR Vbeta segments and 13 reverse primers for TCR Jbeta segments was used. The CDR3 region of rearranged TCR beta genes was amplified from genomic DNA by a multiplex PCR assay. The amplified TCR beta libraries were sequenced on the Illumina HiSeq System as 87-base-pair reads. The source study handled its data this way. A later analysis tallied some 79 million unique TCR beta chains across the 666 repertoires, and around 9.9 million of those chains were shared by two or more donors. To remove PCR and sequencing errors, raw reads were error-corrected and collapsed into unique sequences using a nearest-neighbor algorithm that merged closely related sequences. V, D and J gene segments were assigned by aligning CDR3 sequences to IMGT reference sequences. For a sequence to be retained, a match of at least six nucleotides to both a V gene segment and a J gene segment was required. A rearrangement was called productive if the CDR3 had no stop codons and remained in frame with V and J, and every other rearrangement was called non-productive. Following IMGT convention, CDR3 was defined as the stretch from the second conserved V-encoded cysteine to the conserved J-encoded phenylalanine. The earlier analysis of about 570 of the donors excluded any sequence lacking an unambiguous match to a single V gene segment. An earlier analysis of several hundred of the donors classified V segments as functional when productive rearrangements were above 56.7% and as segregating when the standard deviation between donors was above 5%. A statistical classification framework was built for diagnosing cytomegalovirus status from the catalog of TCR beta chain sequences. In a later analysis, V and J genes were assigned by comparing TCR nucleotide sequences against IMGT/GENE-DB human TR gene sequences. The TCRdist pipeline was used in a later analysis to assign CDR3 sequences and most-parsimonious VDJ recombination scenarios. In a later analysis, each TCR beta chain was defined by its CDR3 amino acid sequence together with its V-gene family, and reads without a unique V-gene family were excluded. In a later analysis, 450 to 600 highly shared, low-generation-probability nucleotide sequences were removed to address suspected cross-contamination and a sequencing artifact. In a later analysis, a clonal expansion index for each public chain was calculated from normalized within-repertoire ranks of inferred template counts. A later analysis computed generation probabilities with a VDJ recombination model fitted to out-of-frame rearrangements, and checked the results against IGoR. Hypergeometric tests were used in a later analysis to score TCR-TCR, TCR-HLA and TCR-CMV co-occurrence, with a repertoire-size bias correction applied to the TCR pairs. In a later analysis, false discovery rates were estimated by permuting HLA or CMV assignments 20 times. In a later analysis, co-occurring TCRs were grouped using DBSCAN, with TCRdist sequence similarity added in when clustering inside HLA-allele-positive subsets. Repertoires with fewer than 30,000 or more than 120,000 public chains were left out of co-occurrence clustering, as were five repertoires with anomalous nucleotide sharing. What TCRdb holds here is the immuneACCESS table cut down to in-frame rearrangements. Part of the clones is not present; checked against another copy, under half of the missing clones reflect an unresolved V gene, and the others are unexplained. That table is the source of V, J and clone size, and D and trimming were worked out from the DNA. The sample yields approximately 110,000 clones; roughly 73% were counted once. The top ten clonotypes cover under 5.5% of the sample.

Including cysteine and phenylalanine, the CDR3 has 22 amino acids. Only the CDR3 DNA stays, 66 bases, in frame from base 1. CDR1 MDHEN and CDR2 SYDVKM are derived from the germline V gene. Unmatched junction bases come to 27, with V trimmed by 6 bases and J by 3 bases. This record belongs to a study of cytomegalovirus exposure and HLA in healthy donors (dated by TCRdb to about 2017). General notes on the study: According to an earlier analysis of several hundred of the donors, about 190 million T cells yielded some 110 million unique TCR beta sequences and 276 Gb of sequence data. A later genetic analysis took genome-wide SNP genotypes for about three fifths of the 666 donors and used that subset as a discovery cohort. HLA typing included class I and class II loci at four-digit resolution. An earlier analysis of a few hundred of the donors applied high-throughput TCR beta sequencing to assess whether each TCR beta V gene segment acted as functional or pseudogenic. Every discovery cohort repertoire had been produced on one sequencing platform. The study profiled the T cell repertoires of 666 subjects by immunosequencing and related them to cytomegalovirus serostatus. A separate validation cohort of 90 to 150 different subjects was used in addition to the roughly 620-subject first cohort. On average, roughly 200,000 unique TCR beta nucleotide sequences were sequenced per donor among a few hundred genotyped donors of the cohort, with about 17% of those sequences being non-productive. A handful of DR-DQ haplotypes were handled as single units for association and clustering because linkage in the cohort was strong. The study aimed to test whether cataloging public T cell receptors could reveal signatures of past pathogen exposure. Of the 300 to 450 genotyped donors, roughly 76% were placed in the genetic ancestry cluster associated with self-reported Caucasian donors. The later analysis used no new phenotypic data to find candidate immune exposures, relying instead on TCR beta sequences and their occurrence across donors. Typing coverage differed by locus: A, B, C, DRB1 and DQB1 were typed in about 620-640 donors, DQA1 in approximately 520, DPA1 in over 600, and DPB1 in just under 490. To study patterns of TCR occurrence, a later analysis re-analyzed previously published TCR beta repertoires from under 750 donors and added high-resolution HLA genotyping. High-throughput TCR immunosequencing, statistical association of individual TCRs with disease status, and machine learning were combined to predict cytomegalovirus infection status. Donor age, sex, ethnicity and CMV serostatus were collected together with the repertoire data. An early release that covered about 600 HLA-typed donors contained around 330 gigabases of sequencing data and some 87 million unique TCR sequences. General findings and caveats noted by the study authors: The authors suggested that the approach could potentially be generalized to other disease states and immunological phenotypes. In both the original and validation cohorts, the classifier was reported to diagnose cytomegalovirus status with high specificity and sensitivity. According to a later analysis, TCR association rates differed among HLA loci, with DRB1 alleles showing the most associated TCRs and HLA-C alleles showing the fewest. A later analysis found that most CMV-associated TCR beta chains appeared HLA-restricted, with HLA associations seemingly driven largely by CMV exposure. The presence/absence analyses assumed that sequencing depth was roughly uniform across donors, and that assumption may not be true. An earlier analysis of approximately 500 of the donors showed that most TCR beta V segments appeared in productive rearrangements either about 87% or about 30% of the time, which broadly matched IMGT annotations. In a later analysis, HLA-associated TCR beta chains showed more clonal expansion and lower generation probabilities than non-associated chains that were equally common. Correlated functional status among segregating V segments might reflect linkage disequilibrium, but an unknown experimental factor could not be ruled out. A later analysis reported that several top co-occurrence clusters appeared linked to parvovirus B19, influenza, CMV and Epstein-Barr virus. The study listed 164 TCR beta chains as associated with cytomegalovirus. V-gene and J-gene trimming of TCR beta chains was associated with a missense DCLRE1C variant in a later genetic analysis, and the association was replicated in an independent cohort. A further reported finding was that TCR beta sequences accurately predicted the HLA-A and HLA-B alleles for most subjects in the first cohort. Because counts were too low, 15 or so rarely observed V segments, including chromosome 9 orphons, were excluded from the earlier analysis of roughly 580 of the donors. A few of the identified cytomegalovirus-associated TCR beta chains were confirmed in vitro to be specific for cytomegalovirus antigens. HLA typing was unavailable for some donors at each locus, so association tests used only the typed subset. Most TCR sequences were observed very rarely across donors, whereas some public TCRs were present in many individuals. Only TCR beta chains were sequenced in this cohort, and the absence of alpha or paired-chain data limited detectable features. The sequencing pipeline was judged likely to have produced a cluster of highly shared sequence variants as a technical artifact. CMV serostatus was the only immune exposure information available for the cohort. Because the 87-base-pair reads could not distinguish some IMGT-functional V segments, including TRBV6-2 and TRBV6-3, those segments were excluded. In a later analysis, about 17,000 TCR beta sequences were associated with specific HLA alleles at a false discovery rate of 0.05. In a later genetic analysis, fewer N-insertions in productive TCRs were reported among donors in an Asian-associated ancestry cluster than the approximately 710-donor mean. Strong co-occurrence of HLA alleles, especially DR and DQ, made assigning TCR associations to individual alleles difficult.

The cohort consisted of 650 to 850 healthy bone marrow donors. All cohort members were sampled while nominally healthy, although unrecorded immune exposures were likely present. The donor tested CMV seropositive and was one of the 289 seropositive cohort members. A peripheral blood sample was provided by each donor, and peripheral blood mononuclear cells were used for TCR beta sequencing. The Qiagen DNeasy Blood Extraction Kit was used to extract genomic DNA from the blood cell samples. The TCR originated in a man between 60 and 75 years old in good health and CMV-seropositive. This chain is built from TRBV28 and TRBJ2-5; 11 central nucleotides agree with TRBD2. The sample consisted of PBMCs. The nucleotides are TGTGCCAGCAGGGTAACACGTCTAGCGGGGGGTCTTTCATCGGGGGAAAAAGAGACCCAGTACTTC. Its coded protein is CASRVTRLAGGLSSGEKETQYF.